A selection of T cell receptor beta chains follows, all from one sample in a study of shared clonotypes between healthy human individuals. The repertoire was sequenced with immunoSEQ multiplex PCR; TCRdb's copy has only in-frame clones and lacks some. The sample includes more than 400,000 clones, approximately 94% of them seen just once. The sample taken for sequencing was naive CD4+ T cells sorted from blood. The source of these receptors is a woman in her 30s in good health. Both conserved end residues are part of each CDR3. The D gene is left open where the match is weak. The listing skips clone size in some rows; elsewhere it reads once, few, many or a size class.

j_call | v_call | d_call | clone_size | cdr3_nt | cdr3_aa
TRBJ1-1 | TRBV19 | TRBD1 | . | TGTGCCAGTAGTATCCGGGACAGAAACACTGAAGCTTTCTTT | CASSIRDRNTEAFF
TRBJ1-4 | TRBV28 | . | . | TGTGCCAGCAGTTTATCAACTAATGAAAAACTGTTTTTT | CASSLSTNEKLFF
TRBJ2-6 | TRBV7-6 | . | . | TGTGCCAGCAGCTTTTGGGAACCTGGGGCCAACGTCCTGACTTTC | CASSFWEPGANVLTF
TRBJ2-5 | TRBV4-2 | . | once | TGTGCCAGCAGCCAAGATGCTAGACTGGAGACCCAGTACTTC | CASSQDARLETQYF
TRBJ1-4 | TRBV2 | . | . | TGTGCCAGCAGTGATGGACGGGTTGAAAAACTGTTTTTT | CASSDGRVEKLFF
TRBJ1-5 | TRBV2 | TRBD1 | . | TGTGCCAGCAGCGCCCTACGGACAGGGAGGGGCAATCAGCCCCAGCATTTT | CASSALRTGRGNQPQHF
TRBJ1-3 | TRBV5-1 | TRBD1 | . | TGCGCCAGCAGCCCACCGGGACAGGGAGGAAACACCATATATTTT | CASSPPGQGGNTIYF
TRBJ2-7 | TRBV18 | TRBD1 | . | TGTGCCAGCTCACCATCGACAGGGGGTCCCAAATACGAGCAGTACTTC | CASSPSTGGPKYEQYF
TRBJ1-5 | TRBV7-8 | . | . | TGTGCCAGCAGCCCGGACAGACGATATCAGCCCCAGCATTTT | CASSPDRRYQPQHF
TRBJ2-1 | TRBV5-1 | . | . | TGCGCCAGCAGCTTGGAAGAAGATGAGCAGTTCTTC | CASSLEEDEQFF
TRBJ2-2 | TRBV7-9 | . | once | TGTGCCAGCAGCTTAGTGGTAGTCGCGGGGGAGCTGTTTTTT | CASSLVVVAGELFF
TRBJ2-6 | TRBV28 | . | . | TGTGCCAGCAGTTTATACGCCAAGGGGGGGCGGGACGTCCTGACTTTC | CASSLYAKGGRDVLTF
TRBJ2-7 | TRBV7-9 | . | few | TGTGCCAGCAGCTTAGCCTTGAGCTCCTACGAGCAGTACTTC | CASSLALSSYEQYF
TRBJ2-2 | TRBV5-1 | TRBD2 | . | TGCGCCAGCAGACGTCCGGGAGGGGCGGGAACCGGGGAGCTGTTTTTT | CASRRPGGAGTGELFF
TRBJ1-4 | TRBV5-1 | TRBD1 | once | TGCGCCAGCAGCTTATCTCGCGGGACAGGGGATGAAAAACTGTTTTTT | CASSLSRGTGDEKLFF